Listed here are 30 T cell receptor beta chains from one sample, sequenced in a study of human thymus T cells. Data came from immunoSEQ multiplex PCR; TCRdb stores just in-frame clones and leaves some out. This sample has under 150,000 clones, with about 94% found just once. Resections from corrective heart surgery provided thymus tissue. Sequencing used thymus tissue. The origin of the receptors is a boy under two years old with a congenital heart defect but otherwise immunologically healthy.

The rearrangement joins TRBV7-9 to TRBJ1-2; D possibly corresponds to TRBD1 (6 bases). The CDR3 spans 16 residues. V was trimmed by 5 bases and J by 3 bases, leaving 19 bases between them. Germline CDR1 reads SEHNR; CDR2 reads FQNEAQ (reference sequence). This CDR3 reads CASSPISGGAYYGYTF. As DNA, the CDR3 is TGTGCCAGCAGCCCAATTTCGGGGGGCGCGTACTATGGCTACACCTTC. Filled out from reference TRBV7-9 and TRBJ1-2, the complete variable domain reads DTGVSQNPRHKITKRGQNVTFRCDPISEHNRLYWYRQTLGQGPEFLTYFQNEAQLEKSRLLSDRFSAERPKGSFSTLEIQRTEQGDSAMYLCASSPISGGAYYGYTFGSGTRLTVV.

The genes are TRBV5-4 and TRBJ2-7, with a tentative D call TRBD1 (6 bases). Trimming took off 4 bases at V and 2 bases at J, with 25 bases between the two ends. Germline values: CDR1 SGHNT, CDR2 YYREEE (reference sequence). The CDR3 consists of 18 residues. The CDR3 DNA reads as TGTGCCAGCAGCCTAAAACCTATCGAGGGGAAGGGGGCCTACGAGCAGTACTTC. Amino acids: CASSLKPIEGKGAYEQYF.

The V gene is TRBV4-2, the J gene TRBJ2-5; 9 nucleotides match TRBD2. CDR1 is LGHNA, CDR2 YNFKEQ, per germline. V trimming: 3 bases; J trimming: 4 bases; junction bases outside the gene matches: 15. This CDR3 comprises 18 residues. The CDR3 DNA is TGTGCCAGCAGCCATAAGGGGGCGGGACTAGCCCTCTCAGAGACCCAGTACTTC. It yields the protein CASSHKGAGLALSETQYF.

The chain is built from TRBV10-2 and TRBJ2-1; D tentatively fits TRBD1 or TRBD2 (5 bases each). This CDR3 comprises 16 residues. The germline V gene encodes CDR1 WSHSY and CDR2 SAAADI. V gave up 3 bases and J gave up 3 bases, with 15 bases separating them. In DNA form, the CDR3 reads TGCGCCAGCAGTGACCCAGCCCGGGGCTTCTACAATGAGCAGTTCTTC. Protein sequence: CASSDPARGFYNEQFF.

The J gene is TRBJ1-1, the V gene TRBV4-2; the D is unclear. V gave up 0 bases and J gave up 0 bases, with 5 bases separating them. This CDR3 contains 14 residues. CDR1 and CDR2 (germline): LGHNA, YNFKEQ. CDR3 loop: CASSQDKLNTEAFF. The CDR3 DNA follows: TGTGCCAGCAGCCAAGACAAGCTGAACACTGAAGCTTTCTTT.

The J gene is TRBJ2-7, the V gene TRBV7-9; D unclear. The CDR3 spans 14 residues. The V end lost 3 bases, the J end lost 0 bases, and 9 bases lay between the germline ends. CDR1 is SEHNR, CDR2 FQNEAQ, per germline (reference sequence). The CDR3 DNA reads TGTGCCAGCAGCTTCCCTAATAGCTCCTACGAGCAGTACTTC. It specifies CASSFPNSSYEQYF.

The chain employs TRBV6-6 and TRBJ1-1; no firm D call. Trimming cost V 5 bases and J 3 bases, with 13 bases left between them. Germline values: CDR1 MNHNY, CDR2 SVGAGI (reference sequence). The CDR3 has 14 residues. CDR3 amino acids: CASSPPSLHTEAFF. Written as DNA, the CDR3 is TGTGCCAGCAGTCCTCCCAGCCTCCACACTGAAGCTTTCTTT.

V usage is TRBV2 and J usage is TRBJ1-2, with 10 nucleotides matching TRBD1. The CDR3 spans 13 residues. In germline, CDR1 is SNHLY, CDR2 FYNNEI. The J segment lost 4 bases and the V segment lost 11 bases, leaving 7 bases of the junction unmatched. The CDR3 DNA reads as TGTGCCTACCGGGACAGGGGAGGCTATGGCTACACCTTC. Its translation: CAYRDRGGYGYTF.

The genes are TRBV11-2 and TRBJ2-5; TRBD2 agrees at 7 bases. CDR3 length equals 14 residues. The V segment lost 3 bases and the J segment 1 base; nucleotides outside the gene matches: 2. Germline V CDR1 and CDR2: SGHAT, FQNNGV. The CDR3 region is CASSFTSAQETQYF. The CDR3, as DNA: TGTGCCAGCAGCTTTACTAGCGCCCAAGAGACCCAGTACTTC.

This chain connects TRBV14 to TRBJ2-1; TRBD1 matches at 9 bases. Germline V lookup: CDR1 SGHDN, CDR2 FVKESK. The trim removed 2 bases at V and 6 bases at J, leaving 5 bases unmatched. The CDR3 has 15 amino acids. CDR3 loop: CASSQPGTGTNEQFF. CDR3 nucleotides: TGTGCCAGCAGCCAACCCGGGACAGGGACCAATGAGCAGTTCTTC.

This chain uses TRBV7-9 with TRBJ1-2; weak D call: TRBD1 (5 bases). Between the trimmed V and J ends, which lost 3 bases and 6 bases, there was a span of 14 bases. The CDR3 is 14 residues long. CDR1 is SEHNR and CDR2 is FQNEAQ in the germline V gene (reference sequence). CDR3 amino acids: CASSFHGTPNGYTF. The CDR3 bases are TGTGCCAGCAGCTTTCACGGGACCCCGAATGGCTACACCTTC.

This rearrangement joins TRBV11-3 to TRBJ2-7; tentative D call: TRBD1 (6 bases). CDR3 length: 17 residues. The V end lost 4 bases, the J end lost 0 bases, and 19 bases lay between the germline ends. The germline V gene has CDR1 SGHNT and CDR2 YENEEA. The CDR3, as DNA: TGTGCCAGCAGCTCCTCGACAGGCCTGAGGAGCTCCTACGAGCAGTACTTC. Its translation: CASSSSTGLRSSYEQYF. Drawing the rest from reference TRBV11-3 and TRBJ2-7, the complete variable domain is EAGVVQSPRYKIIEKKQPVAFWCNPISGHNTLYWYLQNLGQGPELLIRYENEEAVDDSQLPKDRFSAERLKGVDSTLKIQPAELGDSAVYLCASSSSTGLRSSYEQYFGPGTRLTVT.

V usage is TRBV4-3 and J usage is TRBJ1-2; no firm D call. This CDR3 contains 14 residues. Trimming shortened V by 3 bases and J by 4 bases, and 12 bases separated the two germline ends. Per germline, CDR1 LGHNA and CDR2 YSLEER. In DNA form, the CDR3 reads TGCGCCAGCAGCCATAAAGCGAAAAGCTATGGCTACACCTTC. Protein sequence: CASSHKAKSYGYTF.

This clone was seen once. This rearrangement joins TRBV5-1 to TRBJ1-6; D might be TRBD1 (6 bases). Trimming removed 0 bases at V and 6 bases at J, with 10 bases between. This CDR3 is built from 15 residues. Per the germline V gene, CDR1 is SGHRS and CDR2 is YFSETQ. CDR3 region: CASSLERDINSPLHF. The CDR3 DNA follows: TGCGCCAGCAGCTTGGAACGGGACATTAATTCACCCCTCCACTTT. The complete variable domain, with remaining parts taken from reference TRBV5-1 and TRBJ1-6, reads KAGVTQTPRYLIKTRGQQVTLSCSPISGHRSVSWYQQTPGQGLQFLFEYFSETQRNKGNFPGRFSGRQFSNSRSEMNVSTLELGDSALYLCASSLERDINSPLHFGNGTRLTVT.

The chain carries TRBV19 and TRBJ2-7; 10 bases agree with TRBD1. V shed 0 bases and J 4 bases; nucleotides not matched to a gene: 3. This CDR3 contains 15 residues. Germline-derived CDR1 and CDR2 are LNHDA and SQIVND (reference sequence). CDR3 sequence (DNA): TGTGCCAGTAGTATAGACCGGGGACAGGGGTACGAGCAGTACTTC. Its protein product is CASSIDRGQGYEQYF.

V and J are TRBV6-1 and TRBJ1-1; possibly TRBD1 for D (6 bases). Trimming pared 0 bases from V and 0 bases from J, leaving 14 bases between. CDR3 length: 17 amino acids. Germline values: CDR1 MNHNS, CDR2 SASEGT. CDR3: CASSEADSLPLNTEAFF. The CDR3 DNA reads TGTGCCAGCAGTGAAGCGGACAGTCTCCCTCTGAACACTGAAGCTTTCTTT.

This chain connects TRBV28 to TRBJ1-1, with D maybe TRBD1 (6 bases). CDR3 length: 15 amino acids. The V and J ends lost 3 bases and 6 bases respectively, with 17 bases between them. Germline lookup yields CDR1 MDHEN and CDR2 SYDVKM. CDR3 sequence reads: CASSFMEGGVPEAFF. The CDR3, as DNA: TGTGCCAGCAGTTTCATGGAGGGGGGGGTGCCTGAAGCTTTCTTT.

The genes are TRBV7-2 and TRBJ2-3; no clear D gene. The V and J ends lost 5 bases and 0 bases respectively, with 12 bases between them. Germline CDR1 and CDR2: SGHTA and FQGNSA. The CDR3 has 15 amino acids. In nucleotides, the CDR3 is TGTGCCAGCAGCCCGTACTGGATGAGCACAGATACGCAGTATTTT. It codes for CASSPYWMSTDTQYF.

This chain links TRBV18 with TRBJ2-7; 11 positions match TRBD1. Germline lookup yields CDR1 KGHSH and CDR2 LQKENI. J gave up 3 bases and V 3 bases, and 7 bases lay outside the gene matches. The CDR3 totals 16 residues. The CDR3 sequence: CASSPRTGGAGYEQYF. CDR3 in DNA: TGTGCCAGCTCACCCCGGACAGGGGGCGCCGGCTACGAGCAGTACTTC.

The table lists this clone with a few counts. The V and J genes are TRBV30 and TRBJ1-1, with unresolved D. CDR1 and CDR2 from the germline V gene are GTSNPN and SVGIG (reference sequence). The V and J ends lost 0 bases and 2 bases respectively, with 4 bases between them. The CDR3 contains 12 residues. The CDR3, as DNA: TGTGCCTGGAGTGTAGACAACACTGAAGCTTTCTTT. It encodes CAWSVDNTEAFF.

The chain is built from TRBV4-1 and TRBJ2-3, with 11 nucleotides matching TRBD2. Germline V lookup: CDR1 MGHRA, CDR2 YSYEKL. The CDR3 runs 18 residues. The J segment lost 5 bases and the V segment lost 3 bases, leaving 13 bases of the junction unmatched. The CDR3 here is CASSHPSGTSGHGDTQYF. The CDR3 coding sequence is TGCGCCAGCAGCCACCCCTCCGGGACTAGCGGACACGGAGATACGCAGTATTTT.

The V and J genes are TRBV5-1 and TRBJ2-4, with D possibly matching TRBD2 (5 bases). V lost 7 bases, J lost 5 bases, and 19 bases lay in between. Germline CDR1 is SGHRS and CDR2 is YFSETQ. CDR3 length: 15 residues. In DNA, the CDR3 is TGCGCCAGCTCCTTCAAGCCGGGAAGGGAAAACATTCAGTACTTC. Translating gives CASSFKPGRENIQYF.

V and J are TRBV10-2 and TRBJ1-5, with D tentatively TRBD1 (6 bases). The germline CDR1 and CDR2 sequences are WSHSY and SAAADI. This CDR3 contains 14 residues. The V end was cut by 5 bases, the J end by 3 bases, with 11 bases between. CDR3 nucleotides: TGCGCCAGCAGTCAGGGGCCTCTCAATCAGCCCCAGCATTTT. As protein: CASSQGPLNQPQHF.

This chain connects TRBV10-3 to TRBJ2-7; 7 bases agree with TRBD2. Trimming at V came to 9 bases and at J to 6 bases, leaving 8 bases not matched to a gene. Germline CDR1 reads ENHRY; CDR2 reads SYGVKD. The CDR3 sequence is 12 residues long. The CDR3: CAISIGEGEQYF. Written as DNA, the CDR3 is TGTGCCATATCGATCGGGGAGGGCGAGCAGTACTTC.

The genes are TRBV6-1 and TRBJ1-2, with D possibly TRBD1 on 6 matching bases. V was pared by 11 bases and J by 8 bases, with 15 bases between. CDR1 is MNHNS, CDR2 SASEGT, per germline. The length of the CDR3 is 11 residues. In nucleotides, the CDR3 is TGTGCCCTTGGGGGCGCCCGGGGCTACACCTTC. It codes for CALGGARGYTF.

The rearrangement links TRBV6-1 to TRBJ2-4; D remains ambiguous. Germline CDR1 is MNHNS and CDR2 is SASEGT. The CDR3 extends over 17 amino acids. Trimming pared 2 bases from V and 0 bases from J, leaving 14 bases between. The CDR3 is CASSESGIPIAKNIQYF. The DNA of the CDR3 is TGTGCCAGCAGTGAAAGTGGCATTCCAATAGCCAAAAACATTCAGTACTTC.

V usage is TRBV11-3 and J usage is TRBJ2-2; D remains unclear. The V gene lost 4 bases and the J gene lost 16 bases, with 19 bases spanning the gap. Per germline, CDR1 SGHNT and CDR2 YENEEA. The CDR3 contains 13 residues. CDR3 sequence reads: CASSSPNLGLPFF. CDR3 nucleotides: TGTGCCAGCAGCTCACCTAATTTGGGCTTGCCGTTTTTT. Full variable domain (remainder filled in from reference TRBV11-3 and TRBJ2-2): EAGVVQSPRYKIIEKKQPVAFWCNPISGHNTLYWYLQNLGQGPELLIRYENEEAVDDSQLPKDRFSAERLKGVDSTLKIQPAELGDSAVYLCASSSPNLGLPFFGEGSRLTVL.

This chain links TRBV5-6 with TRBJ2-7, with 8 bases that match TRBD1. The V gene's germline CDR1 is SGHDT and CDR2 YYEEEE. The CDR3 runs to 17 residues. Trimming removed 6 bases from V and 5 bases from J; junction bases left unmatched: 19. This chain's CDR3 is CASTWGLGQVIINEQYF. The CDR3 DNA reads TGTGCCAGCACCTGGGGGTTGGGACAGGTAATAATCAACGAGCAGTACTTC.

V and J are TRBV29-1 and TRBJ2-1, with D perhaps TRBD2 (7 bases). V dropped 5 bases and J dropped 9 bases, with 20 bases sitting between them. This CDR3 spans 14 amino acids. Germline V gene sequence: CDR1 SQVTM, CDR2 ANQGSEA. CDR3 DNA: TGCAGCGTTCGAGGGGGGGGGCCATTGGGTGAGCAGTTCTTC. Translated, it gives CSVRGGGPLGEQFF.

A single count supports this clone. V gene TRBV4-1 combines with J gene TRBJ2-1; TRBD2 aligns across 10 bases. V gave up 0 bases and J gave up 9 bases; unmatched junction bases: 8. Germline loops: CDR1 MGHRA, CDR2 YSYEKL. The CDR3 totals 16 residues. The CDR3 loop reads CASSQDEAGGLCEQFF. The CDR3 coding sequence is TGCGCCAGCAGCCAAGACGAAGCGGGGGGGCTCTGTGAGCAGTTCTTC.